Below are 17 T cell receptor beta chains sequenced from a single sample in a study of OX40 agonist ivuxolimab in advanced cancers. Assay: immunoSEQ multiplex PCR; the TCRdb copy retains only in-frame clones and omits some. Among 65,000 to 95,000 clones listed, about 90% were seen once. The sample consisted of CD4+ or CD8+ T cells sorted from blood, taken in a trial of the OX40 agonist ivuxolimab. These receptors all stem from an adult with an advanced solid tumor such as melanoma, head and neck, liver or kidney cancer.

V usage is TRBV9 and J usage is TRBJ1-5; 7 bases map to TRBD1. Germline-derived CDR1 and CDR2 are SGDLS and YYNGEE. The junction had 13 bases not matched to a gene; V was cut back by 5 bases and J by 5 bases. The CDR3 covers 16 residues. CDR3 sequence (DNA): TGTGCCAGCAGTCCCGGAGGGGAGGGGGCGTATCAGCCCCAGCATTTT. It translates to CASSPGGEGAYQPQHF.

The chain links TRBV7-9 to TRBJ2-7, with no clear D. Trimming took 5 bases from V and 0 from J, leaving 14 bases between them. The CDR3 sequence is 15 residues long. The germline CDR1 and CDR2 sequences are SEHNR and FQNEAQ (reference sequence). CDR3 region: CASSQGGAYSYEQYF. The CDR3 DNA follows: TGTGCCAGCAGCCAAGGCGGCGCCTACTCCTACGAGCAGTACTTC.

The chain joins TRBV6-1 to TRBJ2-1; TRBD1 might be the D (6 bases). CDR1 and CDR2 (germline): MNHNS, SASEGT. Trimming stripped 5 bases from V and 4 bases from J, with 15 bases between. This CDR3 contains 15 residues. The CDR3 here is CASSTQGRGYNEQFF. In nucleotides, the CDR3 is TGTGCCAGCAGTACACAGGGCAGGGGTTACAATGAGCAGTTCTTC.

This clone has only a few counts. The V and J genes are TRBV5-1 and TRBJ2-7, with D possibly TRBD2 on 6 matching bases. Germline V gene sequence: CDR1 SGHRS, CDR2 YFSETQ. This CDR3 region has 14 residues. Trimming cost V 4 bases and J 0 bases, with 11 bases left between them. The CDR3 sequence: CASSRDGSSYEQYF. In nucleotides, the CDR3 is TGCGCCAGCAGCCGGGACGGGAGCTCCTACGAGCAGTACTTC.

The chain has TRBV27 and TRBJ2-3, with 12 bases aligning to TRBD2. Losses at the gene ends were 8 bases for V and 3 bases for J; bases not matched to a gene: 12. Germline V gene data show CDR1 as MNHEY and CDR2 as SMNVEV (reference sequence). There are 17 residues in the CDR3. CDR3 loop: CASPLMKTSGSTDTQYF. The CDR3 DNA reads TGTGCCAGCCCATTAATGAAGACTAGCGGGAGTACAGATACGCAGTATTTT.

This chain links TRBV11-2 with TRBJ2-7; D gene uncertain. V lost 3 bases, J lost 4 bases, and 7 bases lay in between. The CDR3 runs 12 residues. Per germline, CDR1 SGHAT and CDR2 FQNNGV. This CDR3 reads CASSLGRYEQYF. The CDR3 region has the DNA TGTGCCAGCAGCTTGGGCAGATACGAGCAGTACTTC.

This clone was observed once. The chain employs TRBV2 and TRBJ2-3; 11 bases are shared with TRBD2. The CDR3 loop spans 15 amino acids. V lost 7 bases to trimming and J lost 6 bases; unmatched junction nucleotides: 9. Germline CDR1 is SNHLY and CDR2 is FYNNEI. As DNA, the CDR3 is TGTGCCAGCACCATAGGGGCTAGCGGGAGGGATACGCAGTATTTT. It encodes CASTIGASGRDTQYF.

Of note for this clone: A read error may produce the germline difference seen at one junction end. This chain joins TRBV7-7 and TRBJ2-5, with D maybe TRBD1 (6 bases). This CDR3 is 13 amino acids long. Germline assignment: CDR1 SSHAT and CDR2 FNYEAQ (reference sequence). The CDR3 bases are TGTGCTAGCAGCCTTGGACAGAAAGGGACCCAGTACTTC. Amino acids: CASSLGQKGTQYF.

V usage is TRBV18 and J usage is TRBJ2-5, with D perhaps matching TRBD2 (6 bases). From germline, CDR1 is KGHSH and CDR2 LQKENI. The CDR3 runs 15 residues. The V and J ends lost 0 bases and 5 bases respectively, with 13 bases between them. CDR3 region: CASSPPFGSRETQYF. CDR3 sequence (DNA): TGTGCCAGCTCACCACCGTTCGGGAGCAGGGAGACCCAGTACTTC.

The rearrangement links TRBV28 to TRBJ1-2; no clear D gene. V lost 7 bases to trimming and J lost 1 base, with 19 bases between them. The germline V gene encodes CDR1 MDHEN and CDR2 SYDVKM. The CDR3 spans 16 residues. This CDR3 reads CASTPSAGSFNYGYTF. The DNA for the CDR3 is TGTGCCAGCACCCCCAGTGCAGGCAGTTTTAACTATGGCTACACCTTC.

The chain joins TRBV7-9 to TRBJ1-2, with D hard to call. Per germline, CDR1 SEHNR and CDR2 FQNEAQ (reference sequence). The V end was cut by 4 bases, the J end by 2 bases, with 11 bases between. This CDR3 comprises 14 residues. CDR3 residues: CASSSFGENYGYTF. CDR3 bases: TGTGCCAGCAGCTCTTTTGGGGAGAACTATGGCTACACCTTC.

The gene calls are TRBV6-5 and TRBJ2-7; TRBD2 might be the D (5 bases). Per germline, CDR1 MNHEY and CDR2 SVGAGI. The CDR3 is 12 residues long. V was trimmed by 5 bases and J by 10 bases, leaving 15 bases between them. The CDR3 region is CASSPPGIVQYF. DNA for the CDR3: TGTGCCAGCAGTCCGCCGGGGATTGTACAGTACTTC.

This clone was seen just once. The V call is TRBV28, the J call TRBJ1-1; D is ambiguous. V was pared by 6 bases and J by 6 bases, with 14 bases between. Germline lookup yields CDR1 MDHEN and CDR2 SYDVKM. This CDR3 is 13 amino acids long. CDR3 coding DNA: TGTGCCAGCAGCACTGTTGGGGAGGCTGAAGCTTTCTTT. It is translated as CASSTVGEAEAFF.

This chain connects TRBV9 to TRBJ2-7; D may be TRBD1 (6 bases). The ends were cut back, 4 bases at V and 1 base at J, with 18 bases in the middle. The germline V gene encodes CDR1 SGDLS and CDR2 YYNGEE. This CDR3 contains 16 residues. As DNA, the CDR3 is TGTGCCAGCAGCCCCCCCACAGGGTTTATGTCCTACGAGCAGTACTTC. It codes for CASSPPTGFMSYEQYF.

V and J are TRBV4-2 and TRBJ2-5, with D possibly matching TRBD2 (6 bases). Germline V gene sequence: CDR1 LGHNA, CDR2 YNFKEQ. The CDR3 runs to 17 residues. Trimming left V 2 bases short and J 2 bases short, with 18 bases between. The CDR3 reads CASSQRLGIGTQETQYF. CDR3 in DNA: TGTGCCAGCAGCCAACGCCTGGGGATAGGGACTCAAGAGACCCAGTACTTC.

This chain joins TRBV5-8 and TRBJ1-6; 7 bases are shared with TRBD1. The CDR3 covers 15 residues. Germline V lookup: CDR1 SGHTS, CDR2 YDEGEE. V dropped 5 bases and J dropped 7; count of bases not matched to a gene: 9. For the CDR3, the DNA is TGTGCCAGCAGGAACAGGGGCCCACAAAATTCACCCCTCCACTTT. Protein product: CASRNRGPQNSPLHF.

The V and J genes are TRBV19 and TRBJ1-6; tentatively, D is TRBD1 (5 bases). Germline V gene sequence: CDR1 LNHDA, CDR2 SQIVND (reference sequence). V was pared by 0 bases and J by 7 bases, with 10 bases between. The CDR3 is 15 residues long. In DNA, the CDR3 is TGTGCCAGTAGTATAGATCCCCGGGGGAATTCACCCCTCCACTTT. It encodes CASSIDPRGNSPLHF.